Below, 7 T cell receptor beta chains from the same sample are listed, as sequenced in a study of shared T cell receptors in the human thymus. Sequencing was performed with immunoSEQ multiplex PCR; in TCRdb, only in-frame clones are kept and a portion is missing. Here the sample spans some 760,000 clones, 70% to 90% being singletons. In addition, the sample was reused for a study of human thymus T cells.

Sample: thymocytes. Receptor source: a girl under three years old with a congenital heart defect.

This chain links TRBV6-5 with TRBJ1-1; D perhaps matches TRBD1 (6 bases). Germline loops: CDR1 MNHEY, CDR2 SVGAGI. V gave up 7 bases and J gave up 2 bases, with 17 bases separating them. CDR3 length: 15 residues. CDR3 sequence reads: CASIPITGPNTEAFF. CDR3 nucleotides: TGTGCCAGCATTCCGATTACAGGGCCCAACACTGAAGCTTTCTTT.

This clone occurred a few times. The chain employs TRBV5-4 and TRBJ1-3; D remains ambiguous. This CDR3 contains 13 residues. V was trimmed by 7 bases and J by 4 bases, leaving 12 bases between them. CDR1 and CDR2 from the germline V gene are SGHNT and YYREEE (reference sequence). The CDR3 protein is CASAGLSGNTIYF. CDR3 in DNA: TGTGCCAGCGCTGGACTATCAGGAAACACCATATATTTT.

CDR3 in DNA: TGTGCCAGCAGCGTATTGCGGGATTCGGCCACTGAAGCTTTCTTT. Translating gives CASSVLRDSATEAFF. The genes are TRBV9 and TRBJ1-1; D is uncertain. There are 15 residues in the CDR3. Germline CDR1 is SGDLS and CDR2 is YYNGEE. V lost 1 base and J lost 4, with 14 bases in between.

The CDR3 sequence: CASSPLGQGARSATEAFF. The CDR3 DNA reads as TGTGCCAGCTCACCACTGGGGCAGGGGGCGCGAAGCGCCACTGAAGCTTTCTTT. The chain couples TRBV18 to TRBJ1-1, with 8 bases that match TRBD1. This CDR3 spans 18 amino acids. Germline V gene lookup returns CDR1 KGHSH and CDR2 LQKENI. J was trimmed by 4 bases and V by 1 base; bases with no gene match: 14.

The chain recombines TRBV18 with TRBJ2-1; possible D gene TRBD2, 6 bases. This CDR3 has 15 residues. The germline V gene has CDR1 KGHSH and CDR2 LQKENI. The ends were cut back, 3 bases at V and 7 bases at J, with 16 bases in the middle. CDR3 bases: TGTGCCAGCTCACCGAATAGGGACTCCTTGAATGAGCAGTTCTTC. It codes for CASSPNRDSLNEQFF.

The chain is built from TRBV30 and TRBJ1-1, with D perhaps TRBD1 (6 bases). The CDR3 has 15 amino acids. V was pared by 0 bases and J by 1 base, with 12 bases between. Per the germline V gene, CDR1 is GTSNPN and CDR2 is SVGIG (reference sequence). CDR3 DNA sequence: TGTGCCTGGAGTGTAAAGGGGACAACGAACACTGAAGCTTTCTTT. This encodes CAWSVKGTTNTEAFF.

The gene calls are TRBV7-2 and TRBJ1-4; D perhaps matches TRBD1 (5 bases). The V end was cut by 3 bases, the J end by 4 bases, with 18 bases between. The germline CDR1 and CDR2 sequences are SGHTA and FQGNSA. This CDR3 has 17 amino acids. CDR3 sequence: CASSFRFSRQFNEKLFF. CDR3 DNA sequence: TGTGCCAGCAGCTTTAGGTTTTCGAGACAGTTTAATGAAAAACTGTTTTTT. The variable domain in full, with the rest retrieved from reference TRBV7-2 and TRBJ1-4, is GAGVSQSPSNKVTEKGKDVELRCDPISGHTALYWYRQSLGQGLEFLIYFQGNSAPDKSGLPSDRFSAERTGGSVSTLTIQRTQQEDSAVYLCASSFRFSRQFNEKLFFGSGTQLSVL.